These T cell receptor beta chains were read from a single sample in a study of response to subunit inactivated influenza vaccine. Each CDR3 protein is one row after TCRdb ran MiXCR on the RT-PCR reads. In the table there are around 320,000 distinct CDR3 sequences, about 20% of which are singletons. Sequencing used PBMCs from blood, obtained less than 22 months after vaccination. Receptors were obtained from a man in his fifties or sixties who received an inactivated influenza vaccine. The CDR3 runs from the conserved cysteine through the conserved F or W. The D gene is left open where the match is weak. Only part of the rows carry a size: once, few, many, or a class if the clone is expanded.

V gene: TRBV11-2; J gene: TRBJ2-3; clone size: -; D gene: TRBD2; CDR3 DNA: TGTGCCAGCAGCAAAGTTAGCGGGAGCGCCGAAGATACGCAGTATTTT; CDR3 protein: CASSKVSGSAEDTQYF
V gene: TRBV7-2; J gene: TRBJ1-2; clone size: -; D gene: TRBD1; CDR3 DNA: TGTGCCAGCAGCTCCACAGGGGTTGGGTATGGCTACACCTTC; CDR3 protein: CASSSTGVGYGYTF
V gene: TRBV29-1; J gene: TRBJ1-5; clone size: many; D gene: TRBD1; CDR3 DNA: TGCAGCGTCGGGACAGGGGCTCATCAGCCCCAGCATTTT; CDR3 protein: CSVGTGAHQPQHF
V gene: TRBV2; J gene: TRBJ2-3; clone size: -; D gene: TRBD2; CDR3 DNA: TGTGCCAGCAGTGGCGGCCTAGCGGTAGACACAGATACGCAGTATTTT; CDR3 protein: CASSGGLAVDTDTQYF
V gene: TRBV5-4; J gene: TRBJ2-2; clone size: few; D gene: TRBD1; CDR3 DNA: TGTGCCAGCAGCCTAGACAGGGGGCTGAACACCGGGGAGCTGTTTTTT; CDR3 protein: CASSLDRGLNTGELFF
V gene: TRBV5-6; J gene: TRBJ1-5; clone size: many; D gene: TRBD1; CDR3 DNA: TGTGCCAGCAGCTTACAGGGGGGGGTTAATCAGCCCCAGCATTTT; CDR3 protein: CASSLQGGVNQPQHF
V gene: TRBV20-1; J gene: TRBJ1-2; clone size: -; D gene: -; CDR3 DNA: TGCAGTGCTAGTGAGGGAAATCGGCATGGCTACACCTTC; CDR3 protein: CSASEGNRHGYTF
V gene: TRBV5-1; J gene: TRBJ1-2; clone size: many; D gene: -; CDR3 DNA: TGCGCCAGCAGCTTAGCGACAGATTTATATGGCTACACCTTC; CDR3 protein: CASSLATDLYGYTF
V gene: TRBV18; J gene: TRBJ2-3; clone size: few; D gene: -; CDR3 DNA: TGTGCCAGCTCACCAAGGACAGAATCAGATACGCAGTATTTT; CDR3 protein: CASSPRTESDTQYF
V gene: TRBV6-2/TRBV6-3; J gene: TRBJ2-7; clone size: -; D gene: TRBD2; CDR3 DNA: TGTGCCAGCAGTTACCCCACAAGCGGGGAGAAGTACGAGCAGTACTTC; CDR3 protein: CASSYPTSGEKYEQYF
V gene: TRBV30; J gene: TRBJ1-1; clone size: few; D gene: -; CDR3 DNA: TGTGCCTGGGAGGCCCAGGGGAACACTGAAGCTTTCTTT; CDR3 protein: CAWEAQGNTEAFF
V gene: TRBV6-2/TRBV6-3; J gene: TRBJ1-2; clone size: -; D gene: -; CDR3 DNA: TGTGCCAGCAGTTACTCTTCACGGATTTATGGCTACACCTTC; CDR3 protein: CASSYSSRIYGYTF